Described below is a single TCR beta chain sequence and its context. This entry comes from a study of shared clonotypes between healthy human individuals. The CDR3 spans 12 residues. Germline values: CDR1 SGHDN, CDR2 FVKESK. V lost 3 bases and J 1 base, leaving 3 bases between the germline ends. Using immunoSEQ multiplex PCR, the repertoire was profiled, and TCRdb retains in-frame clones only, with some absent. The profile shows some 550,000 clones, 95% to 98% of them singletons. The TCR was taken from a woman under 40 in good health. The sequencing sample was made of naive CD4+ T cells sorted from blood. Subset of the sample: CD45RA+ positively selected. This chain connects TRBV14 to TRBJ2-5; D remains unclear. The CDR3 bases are TGTGCCAGCAGCCAGACCCAAGAGACCCAGTACTTC. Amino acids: CASSQTQETQYF. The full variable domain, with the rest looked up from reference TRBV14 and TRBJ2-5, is EAGVTQFPSHSVIEKGQTVTLRCDPISGHDNLYWYRRVMGKEIKFLLHFVKESKQDESGMPNNRFLAERTGGTYSTLKVQPAELEDSGVYFCASSQTQETQYFGPGTRLLVL.